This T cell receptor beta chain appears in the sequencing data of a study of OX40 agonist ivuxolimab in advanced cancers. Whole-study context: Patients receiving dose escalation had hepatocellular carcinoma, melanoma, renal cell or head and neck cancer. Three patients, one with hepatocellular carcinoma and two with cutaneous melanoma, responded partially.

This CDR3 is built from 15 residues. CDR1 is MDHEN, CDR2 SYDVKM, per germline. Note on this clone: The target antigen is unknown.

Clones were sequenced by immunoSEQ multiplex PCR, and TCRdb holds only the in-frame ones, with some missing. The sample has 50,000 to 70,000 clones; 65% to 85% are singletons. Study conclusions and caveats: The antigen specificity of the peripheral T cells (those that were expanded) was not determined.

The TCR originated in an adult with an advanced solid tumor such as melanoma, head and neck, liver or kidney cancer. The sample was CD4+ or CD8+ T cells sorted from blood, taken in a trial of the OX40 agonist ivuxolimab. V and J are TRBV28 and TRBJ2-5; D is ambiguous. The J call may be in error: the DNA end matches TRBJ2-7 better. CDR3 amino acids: CASSLWQVGSREQYF. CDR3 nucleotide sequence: TGTGCCAGCAGTTTATGGCAGGTCGGGTCTCGCGAGCAGTACTTC.